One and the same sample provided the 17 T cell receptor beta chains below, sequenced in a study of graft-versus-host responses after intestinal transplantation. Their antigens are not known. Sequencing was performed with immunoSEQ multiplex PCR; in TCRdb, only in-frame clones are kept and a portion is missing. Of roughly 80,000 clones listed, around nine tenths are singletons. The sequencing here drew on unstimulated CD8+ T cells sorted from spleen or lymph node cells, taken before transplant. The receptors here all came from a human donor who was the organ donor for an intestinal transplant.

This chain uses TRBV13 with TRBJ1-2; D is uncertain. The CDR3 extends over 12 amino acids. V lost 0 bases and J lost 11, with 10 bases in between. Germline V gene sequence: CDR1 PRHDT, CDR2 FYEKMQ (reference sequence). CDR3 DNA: TGTGCCAGCAGCTTAGGAATACGTGGGTACACCTTC. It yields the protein CASSLGIRGYTF. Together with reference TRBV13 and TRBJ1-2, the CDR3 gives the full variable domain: AAGVIQSPRHLIKEKRETATLKCYPIPRHDTVYWYQQGPGQDPQFLISFYEKMQSDKGSIPDRFSAQQFSDYHSELNMSSLELGDSALYFCASSLGIRGYTFGSGTRLTVV.

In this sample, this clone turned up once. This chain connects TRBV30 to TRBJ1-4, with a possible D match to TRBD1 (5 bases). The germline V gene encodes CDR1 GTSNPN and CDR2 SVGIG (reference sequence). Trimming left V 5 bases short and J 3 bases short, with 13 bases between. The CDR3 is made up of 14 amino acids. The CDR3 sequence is CAWGRDSSNEKLFF. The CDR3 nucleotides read TGTGCCTGGGGACGAGACAGTTCTAATGAAAAACTGTTTTTT.

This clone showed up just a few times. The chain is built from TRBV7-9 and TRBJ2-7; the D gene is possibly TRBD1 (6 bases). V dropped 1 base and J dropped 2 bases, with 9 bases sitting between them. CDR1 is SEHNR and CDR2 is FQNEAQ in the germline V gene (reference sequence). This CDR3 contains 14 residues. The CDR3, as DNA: TGTGCCAGCAGCTTAGGGGGGCTTCCCTACGAGCAGTACTTC. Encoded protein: CASSLGGLPYEQYF. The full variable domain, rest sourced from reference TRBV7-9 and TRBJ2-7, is DTGVSQNPRHKITKRGQNVTFRCDPISEHNRLYWYRQTLGQGPEFLTYFQNEAQLEKSRLLSDRFSAERPKGSFSTLEIQRTEQGDSAMYLCASSLGGLPYEQYFGPGTRLTVT.

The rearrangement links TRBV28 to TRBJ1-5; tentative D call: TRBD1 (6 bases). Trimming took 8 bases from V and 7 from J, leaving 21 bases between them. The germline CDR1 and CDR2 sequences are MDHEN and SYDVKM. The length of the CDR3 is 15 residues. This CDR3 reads CASRILRGREQPQHF. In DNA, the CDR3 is TGTGCCAGCCGAATACTCAGGGGAAGGGAGCAGCCCCAGCATTTT.

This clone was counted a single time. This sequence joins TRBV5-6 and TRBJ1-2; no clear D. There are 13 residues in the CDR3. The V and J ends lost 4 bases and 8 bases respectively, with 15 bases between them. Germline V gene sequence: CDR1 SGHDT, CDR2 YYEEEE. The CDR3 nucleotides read TGTGCCAGCAGCAGAAGTATAGGTGGCGGCTACACCTTC. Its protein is CASSRSIGGGYTF.

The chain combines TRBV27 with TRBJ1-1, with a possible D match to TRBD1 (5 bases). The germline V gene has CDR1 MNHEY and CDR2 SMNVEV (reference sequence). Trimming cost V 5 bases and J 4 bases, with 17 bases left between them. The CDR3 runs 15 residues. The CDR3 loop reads CASSPYGGRATEAFF. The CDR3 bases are TGTGCCAGCAGTCCCTACGGGGGGAGGGCCACTGAAGCTTTCTTT.

The CDR3 loop reads CASSELDAEAFF. The CDR3 nucleotides read TGTGCCAGCAGTGAATTGGACGCTGAAGCTTTCTTT. V usage is TRBV25-1 and J usage is TRBJ1-1, with no clear D. V dropped 1 base and J dropped 6 bases, with 6 bases sitting between them. The CDR3 totals 12 residues. Germline V gene lookup returns CDR1 MGHDK and CDR2 SYGVNS.

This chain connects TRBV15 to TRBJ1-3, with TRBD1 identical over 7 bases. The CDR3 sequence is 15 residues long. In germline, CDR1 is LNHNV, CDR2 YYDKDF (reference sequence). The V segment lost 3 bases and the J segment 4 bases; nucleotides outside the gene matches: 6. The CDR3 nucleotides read TGTGCCACCAGCAGGGTACAGGGGAACGGAAACACCATATATTTT. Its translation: CATSRVQGNGNTIYF.

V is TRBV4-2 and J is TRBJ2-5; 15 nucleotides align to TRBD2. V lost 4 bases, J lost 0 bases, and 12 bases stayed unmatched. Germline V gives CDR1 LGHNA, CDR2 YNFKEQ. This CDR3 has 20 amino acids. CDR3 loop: CASSPAGTSGGPRYQETQYF. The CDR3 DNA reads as TGTGCCAGCAGCCCCGCCGGGACTAGCGGGGGGCCCCGATACCAAGAGACCCAGTACTTC.

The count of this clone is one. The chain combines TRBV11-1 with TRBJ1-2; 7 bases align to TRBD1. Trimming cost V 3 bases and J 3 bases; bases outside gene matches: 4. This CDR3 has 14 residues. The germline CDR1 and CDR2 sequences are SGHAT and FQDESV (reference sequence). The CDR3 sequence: CASSFDQGDYGYTF. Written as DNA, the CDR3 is TGTGCCAGCAGCTTCGACCAGGGGGACTATGGCTACACCTTC.

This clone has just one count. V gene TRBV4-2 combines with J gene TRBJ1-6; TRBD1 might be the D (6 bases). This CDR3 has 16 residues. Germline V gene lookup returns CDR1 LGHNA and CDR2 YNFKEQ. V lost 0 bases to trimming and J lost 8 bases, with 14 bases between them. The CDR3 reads CASSQETAGEYSPLHF. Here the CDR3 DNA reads TGTGCCAGCAGCCAAGAGACGGCAGGGGAGTATTCACCCCTCCACTTT.

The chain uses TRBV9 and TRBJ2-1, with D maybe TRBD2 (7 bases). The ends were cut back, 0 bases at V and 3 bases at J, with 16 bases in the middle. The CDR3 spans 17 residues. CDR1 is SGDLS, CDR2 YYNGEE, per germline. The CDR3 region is CASSVAGGGGFYNEQFF. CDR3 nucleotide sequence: TGTGCCAGCAGCGTAGCCGGGGGCGGGGGTTTCTACAATGAGCAGTTCTTC.

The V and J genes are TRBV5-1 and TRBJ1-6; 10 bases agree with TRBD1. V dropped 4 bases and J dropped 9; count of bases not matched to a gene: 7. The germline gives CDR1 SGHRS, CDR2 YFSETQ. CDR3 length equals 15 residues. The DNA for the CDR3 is TGCGCCAGCAGCACGGGGACAGGGGATGGTTCACCCCTCCACTTT. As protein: CASSTGTGDGSPLHF. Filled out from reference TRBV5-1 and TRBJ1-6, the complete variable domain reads KAGVTQTPRYLIKTRGQQVTLSCSPISGHRSVSWYQQTPGQGLQFLFEYFSETQRNKGNFPGRFSGRQFSNSRSEMNVSTLELGDSALYLCASSTGTGDGSPLHFGNGTRLTVT.

CDR3 amino acids: CASTKGTGKSPLHF. In DNA form, the CDR3 reads TGTGCCAGTACCAAAGGGACAGGGAAATCACCCCTCCACTTT. The chain recombines TRBV19 with TRBJ1-6; 9 nucleotides agree with TRBD1. V was clipped by 7 bases and J by 10 bases; unmatched bases: 8. CDR1 and CDR2 from the germline V gene are LNHDA and SQIVND (reference sequence). CDR3 length: 14 amino acids.

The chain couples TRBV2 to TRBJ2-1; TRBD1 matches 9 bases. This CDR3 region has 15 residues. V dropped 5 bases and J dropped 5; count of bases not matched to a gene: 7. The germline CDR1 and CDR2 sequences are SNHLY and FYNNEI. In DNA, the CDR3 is TGTGCCAGCAGTCCAGGGACAGGGTTTCACAATGAGCAGTTCTTC. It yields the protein CASSPGTGFHNEQFF.

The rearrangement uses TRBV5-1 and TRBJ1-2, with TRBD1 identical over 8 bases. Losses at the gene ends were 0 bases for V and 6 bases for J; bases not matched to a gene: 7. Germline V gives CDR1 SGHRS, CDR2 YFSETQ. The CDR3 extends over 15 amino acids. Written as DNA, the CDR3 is TGCGCCAGCAGCTTGGTGGCAGGGGGCATTAATGGCTACACCTTC. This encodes CASSLVAGGINGYTF.

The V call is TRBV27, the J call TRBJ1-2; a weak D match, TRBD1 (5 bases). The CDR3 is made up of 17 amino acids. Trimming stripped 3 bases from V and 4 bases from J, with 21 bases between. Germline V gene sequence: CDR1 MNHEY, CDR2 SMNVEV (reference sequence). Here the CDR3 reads CASSFGTGGIRGYGYTF. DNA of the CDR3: TGTGCCAGCAGTTTTGGAACAGGCGGGATTAGGGGCTATGGCTACACCTTC.